The sequence of this TCR beta chain was determined in a study of PD-L1 blockade in urothelial cancer. Concerning this clone itself: The same CDR3 is also encoded by other DNA sequences in this sample.

Only in-frame clones appear in the TCRdb table, and some are missing; sequencing was by immunoSEQ multiplex PCR. The top ten hold more than 13% of the sample, which has about 72,000 clones, roughly 86% seen once. Time point specified: pretreatment peripheral blood. The source was PBMCs, collected around atezolizumab (anti-PD-L1) treatment. The source of this sequence is a man aged 60-69 years with urothelial cancer.

The CDR3 sequence is CASRPSGGSNQPQHF. The CDR3 DNA reads TGTGCCAGTAGGCCCTCGGGGGGTAGCAATCAGCCCCAGCATTTT. V and J are TRBV19 and TRBJ1-5, with a tentative D call TRBD1 (5 bases). V shed 6 bases and J shed 0 bases, with 12 bases lying between them. The CDR3 sequence is 15 residues long. Germline V CDR1 and CDR2: LNHDA, SQIVND (reference sequence).